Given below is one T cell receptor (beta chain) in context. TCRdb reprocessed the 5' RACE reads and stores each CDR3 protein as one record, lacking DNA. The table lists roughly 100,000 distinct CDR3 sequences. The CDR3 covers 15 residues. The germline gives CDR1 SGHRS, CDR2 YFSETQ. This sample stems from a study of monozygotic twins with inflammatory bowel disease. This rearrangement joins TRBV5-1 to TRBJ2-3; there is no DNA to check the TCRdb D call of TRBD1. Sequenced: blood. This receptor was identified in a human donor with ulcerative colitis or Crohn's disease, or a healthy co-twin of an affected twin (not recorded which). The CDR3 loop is CASMFVGESTDTQYF.